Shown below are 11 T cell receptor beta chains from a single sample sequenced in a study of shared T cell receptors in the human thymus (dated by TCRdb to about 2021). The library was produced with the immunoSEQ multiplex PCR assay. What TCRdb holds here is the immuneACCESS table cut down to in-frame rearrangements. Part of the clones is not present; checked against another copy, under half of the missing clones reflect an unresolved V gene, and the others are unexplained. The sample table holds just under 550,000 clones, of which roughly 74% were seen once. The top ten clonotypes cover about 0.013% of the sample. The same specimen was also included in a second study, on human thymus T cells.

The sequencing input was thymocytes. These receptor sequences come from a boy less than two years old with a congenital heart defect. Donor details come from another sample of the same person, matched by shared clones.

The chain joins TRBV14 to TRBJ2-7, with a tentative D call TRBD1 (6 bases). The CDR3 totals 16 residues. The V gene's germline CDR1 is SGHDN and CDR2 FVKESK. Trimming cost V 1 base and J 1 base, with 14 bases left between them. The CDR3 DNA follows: TGTGCCAGCAGCCAAGGGATCAGGGGTTGGTCCTACGAGCAGTACTTC. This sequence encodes CASSQGIRGWSYEQYF.

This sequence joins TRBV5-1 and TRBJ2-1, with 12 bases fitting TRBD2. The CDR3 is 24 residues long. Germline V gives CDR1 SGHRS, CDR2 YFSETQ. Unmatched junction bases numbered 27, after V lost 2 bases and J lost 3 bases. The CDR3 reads CASSFRGAGKASGRAEGFYNEQFF. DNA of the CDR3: TGCGCCAGCAGCTTCAGGGGGGCAGGGAAGGCTAGCGGGAGGGCAGAAGGCTTCTACAATGAGCAGTTCTTC.

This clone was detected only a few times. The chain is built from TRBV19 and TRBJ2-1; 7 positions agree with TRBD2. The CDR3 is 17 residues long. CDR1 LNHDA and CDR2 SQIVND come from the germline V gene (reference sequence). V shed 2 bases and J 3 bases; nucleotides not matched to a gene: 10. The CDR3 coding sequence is TGTGCCAGTAGTATATCGTTGGCTAGCGGAGTCTACAATGAGCAGTTCTTC. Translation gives CASSISLASGVYNEQFF.

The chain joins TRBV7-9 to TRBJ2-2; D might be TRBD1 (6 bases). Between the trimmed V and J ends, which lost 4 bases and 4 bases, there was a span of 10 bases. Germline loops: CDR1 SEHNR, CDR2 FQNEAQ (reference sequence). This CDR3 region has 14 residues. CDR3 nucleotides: TGTGCCAGCAGCTCCGGACAGCCCACCGGGGAGCTGTTTTTT. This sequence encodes CASSSGQPTGELFF.

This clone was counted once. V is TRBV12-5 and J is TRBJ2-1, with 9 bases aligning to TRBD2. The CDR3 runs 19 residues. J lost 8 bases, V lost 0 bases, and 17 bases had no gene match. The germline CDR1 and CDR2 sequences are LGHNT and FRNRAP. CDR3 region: CASGLVWREGHPIRDEQFF. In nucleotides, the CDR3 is TGTGCTAGTGGTTTGGTGTGGCGGGAGGGCCATCCCATAAGAGATGAGCAGTTCTTC. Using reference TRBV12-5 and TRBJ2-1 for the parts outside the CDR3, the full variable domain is DARVTQTPRHKVTEMGQEVTMRCQPILGHNTVFWYRQTMMQGLELLAYFRNRAPLDDSGMPKDRFSAEMPDATLATLKIQPSEPRDSAVYFCASGLVWREGHPIRDEQFFGPGTRLTVL.

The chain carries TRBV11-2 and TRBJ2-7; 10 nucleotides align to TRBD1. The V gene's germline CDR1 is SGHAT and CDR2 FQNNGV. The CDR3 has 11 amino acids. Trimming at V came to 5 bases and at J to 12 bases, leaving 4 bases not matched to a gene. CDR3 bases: TGTGCCAGCAGCCGATGGACAGGGGGGTACTTC. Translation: CASSRWTGGYF.

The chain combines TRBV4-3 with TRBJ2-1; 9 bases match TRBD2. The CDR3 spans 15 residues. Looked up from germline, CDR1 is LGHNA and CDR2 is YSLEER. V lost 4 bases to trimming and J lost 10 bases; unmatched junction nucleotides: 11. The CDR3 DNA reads TGCGCCAGCAGCCGAGGGTGCGGGAGGGCAAAGGAGCAGTTCTTC. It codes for CASSRGCGRAKEQFF.

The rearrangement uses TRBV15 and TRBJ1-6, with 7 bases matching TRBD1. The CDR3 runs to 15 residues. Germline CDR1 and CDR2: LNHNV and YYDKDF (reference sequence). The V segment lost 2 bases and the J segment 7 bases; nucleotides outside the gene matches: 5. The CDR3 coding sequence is TGTGCCACCAGCAGACACAGGGGCGGCAATTCACCCCTCCACTTT. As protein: CATSRHRGGNSPLHF.

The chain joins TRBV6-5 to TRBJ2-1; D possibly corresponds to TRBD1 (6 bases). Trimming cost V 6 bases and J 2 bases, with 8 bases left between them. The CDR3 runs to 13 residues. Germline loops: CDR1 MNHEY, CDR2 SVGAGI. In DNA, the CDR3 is TGTGCCAGCAGCCAGGGGCCCTACAATGAGCAGTTCTTC. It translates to CASSQGPYNEQFF.

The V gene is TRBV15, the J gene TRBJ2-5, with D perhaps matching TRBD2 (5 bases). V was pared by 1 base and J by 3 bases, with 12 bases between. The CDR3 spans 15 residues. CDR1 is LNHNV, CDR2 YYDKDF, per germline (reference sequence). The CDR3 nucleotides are TGTGCCACCAGCAGAGTAAGAGACTATAAAGAGACCCAGTACTTC. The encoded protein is CATSRVRDYKETQYF.

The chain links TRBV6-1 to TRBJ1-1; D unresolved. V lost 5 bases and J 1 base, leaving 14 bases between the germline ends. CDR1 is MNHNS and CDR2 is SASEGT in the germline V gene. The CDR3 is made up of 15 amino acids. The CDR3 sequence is CASSRPRTQNTEAFF. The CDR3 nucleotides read TGTGCCAGCAGTCGCCCGAGGACTCAGAACACTGAAGCTTTCTTT.